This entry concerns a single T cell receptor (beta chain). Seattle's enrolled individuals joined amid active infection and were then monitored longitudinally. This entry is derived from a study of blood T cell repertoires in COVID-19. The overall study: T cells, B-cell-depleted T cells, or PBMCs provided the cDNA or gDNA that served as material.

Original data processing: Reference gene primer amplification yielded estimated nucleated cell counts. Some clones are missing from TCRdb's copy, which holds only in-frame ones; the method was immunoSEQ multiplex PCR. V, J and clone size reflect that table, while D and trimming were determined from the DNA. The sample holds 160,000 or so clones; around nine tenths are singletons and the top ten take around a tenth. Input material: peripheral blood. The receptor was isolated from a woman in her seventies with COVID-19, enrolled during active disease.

The CDR3 DNA reads as TGTGCCAGCAGTTCCCCCGGTAGCGGGAACACCGGGGAGCTGTTTTTT. It yields the protein CASSSPGSGNTGELFF. The chain combines TRBV6-5 with TRBJ2-2; D perhaps matches TRBD2 (6 bases). V lost 4 bases to trimming and J lost 1 base, with 13 bases between them. In germline, CDR1 is MNHEY, CDR2 SVGAGI. This CDR3 has 16 amino acids.